These 6 T cell receptor beta chains share one sample of origin, sequenced in a study of CD8 T cells in Susac syndrome (dated by TCRdb to between 2017 and 2020). Receptor libraries were prepared by the immunoSEQ multiplex PCR assay. RNA was extracted using the RNeasy kit, and roughly 0.45 to 1 ug of the RNA was reverse transcribed with random hexamers. The raw public reads went through TCRdb reprocessing: fastp at Q25, MiXCR clone calling, in-frame beta chains kept. All rows with the same CDR3 protein become a single entry with the most common DNA and genes. The sample contains about 200,000 distinct CDR3 sequences, about 95% of them found a single time. Of the sample, just under 0.095% falls within the top ten clones. Sequenced material: CD4+ T cells from PBMCs. The receptors stem from a human donor with multiple sclerosis.

The J gene is TRBJ2-7, the V gene TRBV20-1; D is unclear. This CDR3 has 14 amino acids. The V and J ends lost 0 bases and 0 bases respectively, with 9 bases between them. Per germline, CDR1 DFQATT and CDR2 SNEGSKA (reference sequence). The CDR3 sequence is CSARDGRVSYEQYF. DNA of the CDR3: TGCAGTGCTAGAGACGGTCGGGTCTCCTACGAGCAGTACTTC.

This chain joins TRBV4-1 and TRBJ2-7, with 7 bases identical to TRBD2. The CDR3 runs 15 residues. Trimming removed 4 bases from V and 3 bases from J; junction bases left unmatched: 9. Germline V CDR1 and CDR2: MGHRA, YSYEKL. The CDR3 reads CASSPKWGGSYEQYF. The CDR3 nucleotides read TGCGCCAGCAGCCCCAAATGGGGCGGGAGCTACGAGCAGTACTTC.

This rearrangement joins TRBV29-1 to TRBJ1-1; 8 nucleotides match TRBD1. This CDR3 comprises 13 residues. Germline values: CDR1 SQVTM, CDR2 ANQGSEA. The V gene end was trimmed by 6 bases and the J gene end by 1 base; junction bases not matched to a gene: 4. This chain's CDR3 is CSVRGTGNTEAFF. In DNA, the CDR3 is TGCAGCGTGCGGGGGACAGGGAACACTGAAGCTTTCTTT.

The chain links TRBV29-1 to TRBJ1-2; D possibly corresponds to TRBD1 (5 bases). Germline loops: CDR1 SQVTM, CDR2 ANQGSEA. The CDR3 sequence is 13 residues long. Trimming shortened V by 3 bases and J by 0 bases, and 8 bases separated the two germline ends. The CDR3 DNA reads TGCAGCGTTGAGGGGCCAACTAACTATGGCTACACCTTC. Its protein product is CSVEGPTNYGYTF.

V is TRBV11-2 and J is TRBJ2-7; D gene ambiguous. The length of the CDR3 is 13 residues. Germline V CDR1 and CDR2: SGHAT, FQNNGV. V lost 3 bases to trimming and J lost 2 bases, with 8 bases between them. The chain's CDR3 is CASSFAGAYEQYF. CDR3 DNA: TGTGCCAGCAGCTTTGCAGGAGCCTACGAGCAGTACTTC.

The chain employs TRBV27 and TRBJ2-1, with a weak D call TRBD2 (6 bases). CDR3 length: 13 amino acids. Trimming removed 7 bases at V and 1 base at J, with 8 bases between. Looked up from germline, CDR1 is MNHEY and CDR2 is SMNVEV (reference sequence). CDR3 nucleotide sequence: TGTGCCAGCAAGGCGGGGTCCTACAATGAGCAGTTCTTC. It encodes CASKAGSYNEQFF.